What follows is one T cell receptor beta chain and its context. The CDR3 has 18 residues. Per germline, CDR1 SGHNT and CDR2 YYREEE (reference sequence). V lost 4 bases, J lost 4 bases, and 15 bases stayed unmatched. This entry belongs to a study of blood T cell repertoires in COVID-19. Across the whole study: Collection of acute and convalescent COVID-19 samples took place in the United States, Italy and Spain.

The method was immunoSEQ multiplex PCR; TCRdb's version includes in-frame clones alone and lacks a portion of them. The sample has approximately 110,000 clones, around 74% seen once. The specimen was peripheral blood. The genes are TRBV5-4 and TRBJ2-2; 8 bases fit TRBD1. This TCR came from a woman in her seventies with acute or convalescent COVID-19. CDR3 protein: CASSMGGFRGQGTGELFF. The CDR3 region has the DNA TGTGCCAGCAGCATGGGGGGATTCAGGGGGCAGGGCACCGGGGAGCTGTTTTTT.